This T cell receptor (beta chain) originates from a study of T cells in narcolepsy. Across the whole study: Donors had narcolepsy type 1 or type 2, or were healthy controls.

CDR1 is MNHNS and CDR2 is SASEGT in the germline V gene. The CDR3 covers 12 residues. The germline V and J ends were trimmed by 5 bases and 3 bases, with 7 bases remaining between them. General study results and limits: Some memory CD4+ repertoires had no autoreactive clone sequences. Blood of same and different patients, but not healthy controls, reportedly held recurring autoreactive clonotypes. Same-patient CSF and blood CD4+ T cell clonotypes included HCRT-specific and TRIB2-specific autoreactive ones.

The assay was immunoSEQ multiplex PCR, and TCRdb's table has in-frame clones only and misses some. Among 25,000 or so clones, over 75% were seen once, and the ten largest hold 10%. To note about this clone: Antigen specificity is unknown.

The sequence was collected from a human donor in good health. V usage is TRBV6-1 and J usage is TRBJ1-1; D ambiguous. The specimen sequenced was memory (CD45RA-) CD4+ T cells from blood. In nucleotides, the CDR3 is TGTGCCAGCAGTACCGTAGACACTGAAGCTTTCTTT. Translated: CASSTVDTEAFF.